This T cell receptor (beta chain) was recovered during a study of cytomegalovirus exposure and HLA in healthy donors. For this clone: Its specificity is not known.

The PCR had 60 Vbeta and 13 Jbeta primers. The repertoire was sequenced with immunoSEQ multiplex PCR; TCRdb's copy has only in-frame clones and lacks some. The table records under 110,000 clones, roughly 70% of them present only once. Points from the study as a whole: Some V segments could not be told apart, so they were left out, TRBV6-2 and TRBV6-3 among them. Prediction of most subjects' HLA-A and HLA-B alleles by TCR beta sequences was reportedly accurate.

The CDR3 spans 16 residues. CDR1 is MNHNS and CDR2 is SASEGT in the germline V gene. V lost 1 base to trimming and J lost 1 base; unmatched junction nucleotides: 6. The sequenced sample was PBMCs. The chain links TRBV6-1 to TRBJ2-5; 7 nucleotides align to TRBD2. The sequence derives from a male donor in good health and CMV-seropositive. CDR3 nucleotide sequence: TGTGCCAGCAGTGAAGTGTGGGGGGGTACCCAAGAGACCCAGTACTTC. Encoded protein: CASSEVWGGTQETQYF.